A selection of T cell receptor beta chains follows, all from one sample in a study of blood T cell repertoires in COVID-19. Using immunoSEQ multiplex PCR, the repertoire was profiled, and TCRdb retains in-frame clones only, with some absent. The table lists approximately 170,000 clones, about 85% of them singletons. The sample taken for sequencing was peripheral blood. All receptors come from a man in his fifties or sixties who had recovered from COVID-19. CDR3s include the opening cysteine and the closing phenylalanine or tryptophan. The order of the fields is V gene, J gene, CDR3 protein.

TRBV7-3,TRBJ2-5,CASSAGTSGAETQYF
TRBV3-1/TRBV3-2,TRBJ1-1,CASSQGPGNTEAFF
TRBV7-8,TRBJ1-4,CASSPSPSATNEKLFF
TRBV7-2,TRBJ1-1,CASSLASGATEAFF
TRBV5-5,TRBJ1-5,CASSQAGGAGQPQHF
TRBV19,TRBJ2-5,CASSIDRRGETQYF
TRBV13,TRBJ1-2,CASSSSPGEPYGYTF
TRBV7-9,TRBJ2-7,CASSLRAGGPYEQYF
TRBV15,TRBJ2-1,CATSRDRPEGNEQFF
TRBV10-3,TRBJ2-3,CAISEAGATTDTQYF
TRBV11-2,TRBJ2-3,CASSFKRGGATDTQYF
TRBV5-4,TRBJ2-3,CASSPRTSAYTDTQYF
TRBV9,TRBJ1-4,CASSVGSSRTGSEKLFF
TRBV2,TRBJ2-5,CASSGDIPPVETQYF
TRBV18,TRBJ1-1,CASSPPSSTVSDTEAFF
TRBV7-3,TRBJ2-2,CASSLMDRGGRSNTGELFF
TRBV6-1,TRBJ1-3,CASSEAPGPGNTIYF
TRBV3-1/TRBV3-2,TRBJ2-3,CASSGTGGTDTQYF
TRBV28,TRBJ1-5,CASSLAAGTVRVQPQHF
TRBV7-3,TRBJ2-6,CASSFTSGGPLGANVLTF
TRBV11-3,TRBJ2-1,CASSLGPPRTSTEQFF
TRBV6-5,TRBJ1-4,CASRIRGGLNEKLFF
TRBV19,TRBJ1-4,CASSMVAVGGEKLFF
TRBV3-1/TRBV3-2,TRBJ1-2,CASSQGTGGQGYGYTF
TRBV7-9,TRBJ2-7,CASSPRTVRLAEQYF
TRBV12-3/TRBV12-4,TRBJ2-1,CASSPYMSGQFF
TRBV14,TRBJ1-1,CASSPRGHPNTEAFF
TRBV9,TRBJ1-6,CASSGQNSPLHF
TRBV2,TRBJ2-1,CASSDSLYNEQFF
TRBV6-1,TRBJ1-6,CASSDGVDSPLHF
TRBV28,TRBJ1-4,CASLTGGATNEKLFF
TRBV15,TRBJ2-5,CATLSAQTQYF
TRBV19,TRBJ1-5,CASSDTHQPQHF
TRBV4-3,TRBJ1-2,CASSLVGGSLYGYTF
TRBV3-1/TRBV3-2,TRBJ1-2,CASSRDRGHYGYTF
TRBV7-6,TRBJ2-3,CASSLESTGNTDTQYF
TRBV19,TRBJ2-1,CAGSRQGIPTDEQFF
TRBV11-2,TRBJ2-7,CASSRAEGAYEQYF
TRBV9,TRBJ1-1,CASSVGLGNTEAFF
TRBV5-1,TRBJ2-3,CASSLERAGDTDTQYF
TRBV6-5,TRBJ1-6,CASLNRENSPFHF
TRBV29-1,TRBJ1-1,CSVGEGANTEAFF
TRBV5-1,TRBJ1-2,CASSLTGTDFNYGYTF
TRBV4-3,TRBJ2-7,CASSHGPGYEQYF
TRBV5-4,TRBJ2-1,CASSSGGGLAYNEQFF
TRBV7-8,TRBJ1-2,CASSLDALGGYTF